Listed here is a single TCR beta chain. Its specificity is unknown. The data were obtained in a study of cytomegalovirus exposure and HLA in healthy donors. General study findings and limits: Three chains linked to CMV were shown in vitro to be specific for CMV antigens. The tendency of first-cohort TCR clusters to co-occur in the 100 to 150 validation repertoires was identified by a subsequent analysis. Rare TCR sequences predominated, though certain public TCRs were found in many donors.

V was clipped by 2 bases and J by 5 bases, with 12 bases between them. The CDR3 extends over 14 amino acids. Germline CDR1 reads SEHNR; CDR2 reads FQNEAQ (reference sequence). Data came from immunoSEQ multiplex PCR; TCRdb stores just in-frame clones and leaves some out. The sample includes tens of thousands of clones, around 90% of them seen just once. The sequencing input was PBMCs. The clonotype originates from a woman in her 30s in good health and CMV-seronegative. The chain links TRBV7-9 to TRBJ1-1; D is unresolved. The CDR3 region is CASSLRSLRTEAFF. The CDR3 nucleotides read TGTGCCAGCAGCTTAAGATCCCTCAGGACTGAAGCTTTCTTT.